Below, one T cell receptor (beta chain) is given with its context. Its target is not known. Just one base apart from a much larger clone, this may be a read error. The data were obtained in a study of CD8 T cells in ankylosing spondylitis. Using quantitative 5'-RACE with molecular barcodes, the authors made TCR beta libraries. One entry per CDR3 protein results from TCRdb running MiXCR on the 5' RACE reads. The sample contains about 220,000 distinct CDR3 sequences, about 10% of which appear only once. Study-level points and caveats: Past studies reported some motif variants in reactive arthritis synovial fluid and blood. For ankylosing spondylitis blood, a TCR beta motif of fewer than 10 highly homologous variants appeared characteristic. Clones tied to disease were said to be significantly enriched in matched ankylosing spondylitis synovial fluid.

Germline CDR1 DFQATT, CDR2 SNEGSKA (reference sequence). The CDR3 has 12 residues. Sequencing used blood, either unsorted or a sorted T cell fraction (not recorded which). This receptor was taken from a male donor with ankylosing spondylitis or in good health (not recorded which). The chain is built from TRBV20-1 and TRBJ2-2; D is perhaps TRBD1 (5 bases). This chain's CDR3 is CSATSDTRELFF. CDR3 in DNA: TGCAGTGCTACGTCGGACACCAGGGAGCTGTTTTTT.